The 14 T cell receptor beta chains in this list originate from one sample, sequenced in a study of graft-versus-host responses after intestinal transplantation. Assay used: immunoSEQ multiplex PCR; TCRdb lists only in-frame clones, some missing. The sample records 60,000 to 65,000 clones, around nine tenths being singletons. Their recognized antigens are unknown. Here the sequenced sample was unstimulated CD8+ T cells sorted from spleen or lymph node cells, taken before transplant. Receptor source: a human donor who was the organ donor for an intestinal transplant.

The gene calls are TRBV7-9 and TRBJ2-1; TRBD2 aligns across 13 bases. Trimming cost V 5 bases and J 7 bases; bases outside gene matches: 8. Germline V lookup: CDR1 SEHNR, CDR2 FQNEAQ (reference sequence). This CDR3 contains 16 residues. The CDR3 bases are TGTGCCAGCAGCCTGTTACTAGCGGGAGGGAGGAATGAGCAGTTCTTC. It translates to CASSLLLAGGRNEQFF.

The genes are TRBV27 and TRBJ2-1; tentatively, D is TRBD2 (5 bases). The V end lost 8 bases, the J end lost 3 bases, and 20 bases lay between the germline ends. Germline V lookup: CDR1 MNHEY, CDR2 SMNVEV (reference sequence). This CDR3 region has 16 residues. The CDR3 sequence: CASSDPTTINYNEQFF. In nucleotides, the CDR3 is TGTGCCAGCTCCGACCCGACTACCATTAACTACAATGAGCAGTTCTTC.

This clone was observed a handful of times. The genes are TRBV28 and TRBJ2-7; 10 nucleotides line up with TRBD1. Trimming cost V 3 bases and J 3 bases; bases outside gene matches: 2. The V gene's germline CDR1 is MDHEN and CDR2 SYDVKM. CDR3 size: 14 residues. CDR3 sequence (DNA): TGTGCCAGCAGTTTTGGGACAGGGGTCTACGAGCAGTACTTC. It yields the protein CASSFGTGVYEQYF.

In DNA form, the CDR3 reads TGTGCCAGCAGCTTAGCTGGACTAGCTAACTACGAGCAGTACTTC. It is translated as CASSLAGLANYEQYF. The V gene is TRBV7-2, the J gene TRBJ2-7, with 8 positions matching TRBD2. The CDR3 covers 15 residues. Germline CDR1 reads SGHTA; CDR2 reads FQGNSA. Unmatched junction bases numbered 4, after V lost 0 bases and J lost 3 bases.

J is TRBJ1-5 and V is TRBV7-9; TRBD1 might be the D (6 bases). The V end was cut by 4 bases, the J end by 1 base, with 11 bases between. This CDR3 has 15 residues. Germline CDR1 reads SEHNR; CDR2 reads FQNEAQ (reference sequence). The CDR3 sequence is CASSSQGWSNQPQHF. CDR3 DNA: TGTGCCAGCAGCTCACAGGGTTGGAGCAATCAGCCCCAGCATTTT.

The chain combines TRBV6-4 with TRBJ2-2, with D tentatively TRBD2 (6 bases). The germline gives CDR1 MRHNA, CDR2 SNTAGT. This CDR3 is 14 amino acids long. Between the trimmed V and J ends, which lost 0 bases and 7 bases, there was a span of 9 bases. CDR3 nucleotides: TGTGCCAGCAGTGACTCTGGGACTCACGGGGAGCTGTTTTTT. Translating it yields CASSDSGTHGELFF.

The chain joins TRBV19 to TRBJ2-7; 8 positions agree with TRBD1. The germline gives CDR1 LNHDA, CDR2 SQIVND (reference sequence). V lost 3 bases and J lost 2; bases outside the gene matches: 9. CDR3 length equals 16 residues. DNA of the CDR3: TGTGCCAGTAGTATCCTGGGGGGACAGGATGCCTACGAGCAGTACTTC. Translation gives CASSILGGQDAYEQYF.

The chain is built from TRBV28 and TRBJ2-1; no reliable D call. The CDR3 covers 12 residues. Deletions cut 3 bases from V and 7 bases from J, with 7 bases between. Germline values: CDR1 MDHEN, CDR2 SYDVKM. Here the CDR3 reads CASSFYGNEQFF. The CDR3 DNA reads TGTGCCAGCAGTTTTTACGGGAATGAGCAGTTCTTC.

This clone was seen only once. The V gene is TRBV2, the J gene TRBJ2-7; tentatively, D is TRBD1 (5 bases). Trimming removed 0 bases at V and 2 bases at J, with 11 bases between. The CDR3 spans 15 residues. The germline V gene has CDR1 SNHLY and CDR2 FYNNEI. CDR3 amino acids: CASSEATAHTYEQYF. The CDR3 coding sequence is TGTGCCAGCAGTGAAGCGACAGCCCACACCTACGAGCAGTACTTC.

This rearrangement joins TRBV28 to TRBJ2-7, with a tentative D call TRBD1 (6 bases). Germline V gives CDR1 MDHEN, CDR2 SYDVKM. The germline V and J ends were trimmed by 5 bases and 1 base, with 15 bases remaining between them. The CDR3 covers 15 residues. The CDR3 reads CASSTLPDSSYEQYF. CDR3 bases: TGTGCCAGCAGTACCCTCCCGGACAGTTCCTACGAGCAGTACTTC.

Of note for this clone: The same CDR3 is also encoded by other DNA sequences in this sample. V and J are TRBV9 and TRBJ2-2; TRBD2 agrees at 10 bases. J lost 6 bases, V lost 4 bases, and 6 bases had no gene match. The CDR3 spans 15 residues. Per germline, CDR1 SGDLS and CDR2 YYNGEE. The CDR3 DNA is TGTGCCAGCAGCCTTCTAGCGGGAGCCGCCGGGGAGCTGTTTTTT. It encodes CASSLLAGAAGELFF.

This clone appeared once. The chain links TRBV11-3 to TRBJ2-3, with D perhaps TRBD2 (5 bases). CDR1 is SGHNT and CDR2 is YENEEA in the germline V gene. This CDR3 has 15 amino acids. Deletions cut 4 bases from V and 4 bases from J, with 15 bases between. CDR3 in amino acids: CASSSNYRTADTQYF. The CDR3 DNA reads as TGTGCCAGCAGCTCCAATTATCGGACTGCAGATACGCAGTATTTT.

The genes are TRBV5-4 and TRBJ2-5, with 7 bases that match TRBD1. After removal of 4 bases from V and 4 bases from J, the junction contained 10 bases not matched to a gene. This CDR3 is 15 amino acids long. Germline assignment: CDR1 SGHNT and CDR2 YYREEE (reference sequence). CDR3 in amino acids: CASSPDRPFIETQYF. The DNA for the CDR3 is TGTGCCAGCAGCCCGGACAGGCCGTTTATAGAGACCCAGTACTTC.

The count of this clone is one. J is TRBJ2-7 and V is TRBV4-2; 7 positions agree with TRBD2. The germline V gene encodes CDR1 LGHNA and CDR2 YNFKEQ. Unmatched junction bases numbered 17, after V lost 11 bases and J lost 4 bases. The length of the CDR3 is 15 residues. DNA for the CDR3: TGTGCCGCCACGAGGGCGGGAGATAGGACTTACGAGCAGTACTTC. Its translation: CAATRAGDRTYEQYF.